The clone carrying this TCR beta chain was seen ten or more times. Its target is unknown. This record belongs to a study of Graves' ophthalmopathy and Graves' hyperthyroidism. Study-level points and caveats: Ophthalmopathy was separated from stable hyperthyroidism by a 13-signature model with 87.88% sensitivity and over 70% specificity. Detection in blood was also observed for most expanded thyroid clonotypes above 0.001 frequency.

RNA transcripts were the template, and TCR beta CDR3 regions were amplified from them. Investigators did first-round RT-PCR with HTBI primers, then second-round multiplex PCR. TCRdb used MiXCR to reprocess the multiplex PCR reads, holding one entry per CDR3 protein. The sample carries some 750,000 distinct CDR3 sequences, approximately 40% recorded once. V was shortened by 5 bases and J by 6 bases, with 17 bases between the two germline ends. Germline CDR1 is SGHTA and CDR2 is FQGNSA. The length of the CDR3 is 15 residues. Ophthalmopathy-affected donors exhibited moderate-to-severe activity, CAS ≥3, NOSPECS ≥4, and duration under 3 months. In this cohort, patients with other autoimmune diseases, uncontrolled infections, pregnancy or lactation were excluded.

V is TRBV7-2 and J is TRBJ1-5; D gene uncertain. The TCR originated in an adult man with Graves' ophthalmopathy. Sample: peripheral blood. The CDR3: CASSPQLHSGQPQHF. For the CDR3, the DNA is TGTGCCAGCAGCCCCCAACTGCACAGTGGTCAGCCCCAGCATTTT.